Presented here are 23 T cell receptor beta chains from one specimen sequenced in a study of immune heterogeneity within non-small cell lung tumors. Using 32 V and 13 J primers, multiplex PCR amplified TCR beta CDR3. TCRdb re-derived calls from the multiplex PCR reads in MiXCR, one entry per CDR3 protein. The sample includes some 22,000 distinct CDR3 sequences, about 30% of them seen just once. At about 600 ng per sample, bulk tumor genomic DNA provided the template. Taken during surgery, several biopsies per primary tumor were spaced as far apart as possible within the tumor mass. With untreated, newly diagnosed non-small cell lung cancer, the patients went on to undergo curative surgery. Sequencing used lung tumor tissue. Receptors were obtained from a man aged 35 to 55 with non-small cell lung cancer.

This chain joins TRBV7-2 and TRBJ2-7; 8 bases agree with TRBD1. CDR1 and CDR2 (germline): SGHTA, FQGNSA. The CDR3 loop spans 15 amino acids. V lost 1 base, J lost 7 bases, and 9 bases stayed unmatched. CDR3 DNA sequence: TGTGCCAGCAGCTTAGGGGGGCAGGGGGCGTGGGAGCAGTACTTC. Its translation: CASSLGGQGAWEQYF.

The chain carries TRBV7-6 and TRBJ2-2; TRBD2 aligns across 10 bases. The CDR3 sequence is 22 residues long. J gave up 8 bases and V 1 base, and 25 bases lay outside the gene matches. The germline gives CDR1 SGHVS, CDR2 FNYEAQ. The CDR3: CASSLGSRLAGAEARVSGELFF. The CDR3 DNA reads TGTGCCAGCAGCTTAGGATCGCGTCTAGCGGGAGCTGAAGCCAGGGTTAGTGGGGAGCTGTTTTTT.

This clonotype was counted a few times. The chain couples TRBV27 to TRBJ2-1, with D uncertain. V gave up 5 bases and J gave up 0 bases, with 17 bases separating them. The V gene's germline CDR1 is MNHEY and CDR2 SMNVEV (reference sequence). This CDR3 spans 17 amino acids. CDR3 amino acids: CASSPRWAETSYNEQFF. In nucleotides, the CDR3 is TGTGCCAGCAGTCCCCGGTGGGCGGAAACCTCCTACAATGAGCAGTTCTTC.

V is TRBV5-1 and J is TRBJ1-1; D perhaps matches TRBD1 (5 bases). Germline CDR1 reads SGHRS; CDR2 reads YFSETQ. Trimming shortened V by 3 bases and J by 2 bases, and 11 bases separated the two germline ends. This CDR3 is 14 amino acids long. The CDR3 loop reads CASSSSGSNTEAFF. The CDR3 nucleotides read TGCGCCAGCAGCTCATCAGGGTCCAACACTGAAGCTTTCTTT.

A word on this clonotype: This could be a read error, since a much larger clone is one nucleotide away. The J gene is TRBJ2-7, the V gene TRBV6-2 or TRBV6-3, with 9 bases that match TRBD1. The length of the CDR3 is 14 residues. V shed 6 bases, J shed 7 bases, and the junction held 10 bases outside the gene matches. The germline CDR1 and CDR2 sequences are MNHEY and SVGEGT. The CDR3 DNA is TGTGCCAGCAGGGCGGGACAGGGCCCCTTGGAGCAGTACTTC. Translated, it gives CASRAGQGPLEQYF.

This clonotype has only a few counts. The chain employs TRBV20-1 and TRBJ1-4, with a possible D match to TRBD1 (6 bases). The V gene lost 2 bases and the J gene lost 8 bases, with 12 bases spanning the gap. CDR3 length equals 13 residues. Germline CDR1 DFQATT, CDR2 SNEGSKA (reference sequence). This chain's CDR3 is CSARSRGGEKLFF. In DNA, the CDR3 is TGCAGTGCTAGAAGCAGGGGCGGGGAAAAACTGTTTTTT.

In this sample, this clonotype turned up a few times. The chain carries TRBV6-5 and TRBJ2-1, with a weak D call TRBD2 (5 bases). CDR1 is MNHEY, CDR2 SVGAGI, per germline. With 0 bases removed from V and 8 bases from J, the gap between germline ends came to 11 bases. This CDR3 contains 14 residues. The CDR3 nucleotides read TGTGCCAGCAGTTACTCGGACTCCTCCGATGAGCAGTTCTTC. Amino acids: CASSYSDSSDEQFF.

Many counts were recorded for this clonotype. This chain links TRBV25-1 with TRBJ2-7; the D call may be TRBD1 or TRBD2 (5 bases each). The V and J ends lost 4 bases and 6 bases respectively, with 19 bases between them. The germline V gene encodes CDR1 MGHDK and CDR2 SYGVNS. The CDR3 contains 15 residues. Here the CDR3 reads CASSASGTHGGEQYF. The CDR3 DNA reads as TGTGCCAGCAGTGCCTCCGGGACCCACGGTGGCGAGCAGTACTTC.

By proportion, this clonotype is medium-sized. This chain joins TRBV6-1 and TRBJ2-1; D unclear. CDR3 length: 14 residues. CDR1 is MNHNS, CDR2 SASEGT, per germline. The V gene lost 3 bases and the J gene lost 5 bases, with 11 bases spanning the gap. The chain's CDR3 is CASSDPTPNNEQFF. CDR3 DNA: TGTGCCAGCAGTGACCCGACACCGAACAATGAGCAGTTCTTC.

Of note for this clonotype: A much larger clone differs from this one at a single base, so this may be a read error. The chain couples TRBV5-1 to TRBJ1-2; TRBD1 might be the D (6 bases). The germline CDR1 and CDR2 sequences are SGHRS and YFSETQ. The CDR3 loop spans 13 amino acids. CDR3 coding DNA: TGCGCCAGCAGCGTAGACAGGAACTATTGCTACACCTTC. Translation gives CASSVDRNYCYTF.

The genes are TRBV11-3 and TRBJ2-3; perhaps TRBD2 as D (5 bases). This CDR3 has 15 residues. Trimming removed 1 base at V and 2 bases at J, with 10 bases between. Germline V gene lookup returns CDR1 SGHNT and CDR2 YENEEA. CDR3 DNA sequence: TGTGCCAGCAGCTTAGGAGGGCGGTTCACAGATACGCAGTATTTT. It encodes CASSLGGRFTDTQYF. Using reference TRBV11-3 and TRBJ2-3 for the parts outside the CDR3, the full variable domain is EAGVVQSPRYKIIEKKQPVAFWCNPISGHNTLYWYLQNLGQGPELLIRYENEEAVDDSQLPKDRFSAERLKGVDSTLKIQPAELGDSAVYLCASSLGGRFTDTQYFGPGTRLTVL.

The genes are TRBV20-1 and TRBJ2-3; 10 positions match TRBD1. This CDR3 has 17 amino acids. CDR1 and CDR2 from the germline V gene are DFQATT and SNEGSKA (reference sequence). Trimming at V came to 0 bases and at J to 5 bases, leaving 11 bases not matched to a gene. CDR3 protein: CSARDEGQGLGKDTQYF. CDR3 in DNA: TGCAGTGCTAGAGATGAGGGACAGGGGCTTGGGAAAGATACGCAGTATTTT.

As regards this clonotype: The germline gene is not matched at one end of the junction; a read error may be the cause. The chain carries TRBV14 and TRBJ1-1; no definite D call. The CDR3 length is 13 residues. Germline loops: CDR1 SGHDN, CDR2 FVKESK. The CDR3 loop is CAISQQRNTEAFF. CDR3 sequence (DNA): TGTGCCATCAGCCAGCAGAGAAACACTGAAGCTTTCTTT.

This clonotype was detected a few times. In DNA form, the CDR3 reads TGTGCCTGGAGTCTCTGGACTAGCGGGAGTGAAGAGACCCAGTACTTC. Protein: CAWSLWTSGSEETQYF. This chain uses TRBV30 with TRBJ2-5; 13 nucleotides match TRBD2. Germline CDR1 GTSNPN, CDR2 SVGIG (reference sequence). After removal of 2 bases from V and 3 bases from J, the junction contained 6 bases not matched to a gene. This CDR3 is built from 16 residues.

This clonotype appeared many times. The chain has TRBV6-1 and TRBJ2-7; D might be TRBD2 (5 bases). The CDR3 contains 16 residues. V was shortened by 5 bases and J by 1 base, with 18 bases between the two germline ends. Germline V CDR1 and CDR2: MNHNS, SASEGT. The CDR3 region is CASSYSGLVPSYEQYF. The CDR3 DNA is TGTGCCAGCAGTTACAGCGGACTCGTACCTTCCTACGAGCAGTACTTC.

There are a few counts of this clonotype. This chain uses TRBV5-1 with TRBJ2-3; a possible D gene is TRBD2 (6 bases). V was cut by 5 bases and J by 3 bases, with 10 bases left in between. Germline V lookup: CDR1 SGHRS, CDR2 YFSETQ. The CDR3 covers 13 residues. CDR3 amino acids: CASRASVTDTQYF. CDR3 coding DNA: TGCGCCAGCAGGGCTAGCGTTACAGATACGCAGTATTTT.

This clonotype was counted between two and nine times. The DNA of the CDR3 is TGCGCCAGCAGTCTTCTAGCGGGAGGGCCCTATGAGCAGTTCTTC. This gives the protein CASSLLAGGPYEQFF. The chain joins TRBV5-1 to TRBJ2-1; 12 nucleotides agree with TRBD2. V was clipped by 5 bases and J by 8 bases; unmatched bases: 8. CDR1 and CDR2 (germline): SGHRS, YFSETQ. There are 15 residues in the CDR3. Full variable domain (rest looked up from reference TRBV5-1 and TRBJ2-1): KAGVTQTPRYLIKTRGQQVTLSCSPISGHRSVSWYQQTPGQGLQFLFEYFSETQRNKGNFPGRFSGRQFSNSRSEMNVSTLELGDSALYLCASSLLAGGPYEQFFGPGTRLTVL.

There are a few counts of this clonotype. The chain employs TRBV29-1 and TRBJ1-4; maybe TRBD1 (5 bases). Looked up from germline, CDR1 is SQVTM and CDR2 is ANQGSEA. V gave up 0 bases and J gave up 7 bases, with 21 bases separating them. The CDR3 sequence is 17 residues long. CDR3 sequence reads: CSVEDPGFWGRGEKLFF. The DNA for the CDR3 is TGCAGCGTTGAAGATCCGGGCTTTTGGGGTAGGGGTGAAAAACTGTTTTTT.

This clonotype is medium-sized. The rearrangement uses TRBV12-3 or TRBV12-4 and TRBJ2-7; either TRBD1 or TRBD2 may supply D (5 bases each). This CDR3 is 15 amino acids long. V lost 2 bases to trimming and J lost 3 bases, with 14 bases between them. CDR3 bases: TGTGCCAGCAGTTTAACTGGGGGAATACGCTACGAGCAGTACTTC. It yields the protein CASSLTGGIRYEQYF.

V usage is TRBV4-2 and J usage is TRBJ2-7; 7 bases map to TRBD2. The V gene end was trimmed by 1 base and the J gene end by 2 bases; junction bases not matched to a gene: 11. The CDR3 consists of 17 residues. Germline V lookup: CDR1 LGHNA, CDR2 YNFKEQ. CDR3 in amino acids: CASSQGSMAGDTYEQYF. CDR3 DNA: TGTGCCAGCAGCCAAGGATCGATGGCGGGAGATACCTACGAGCAGTACTTC.

This clonotype was detected many times. The chain uses TRBV30 and TRBJ1-5, with D perhaps TRBD1 (5 bases). CDR1 and CDR2 (germline): GTSNPN, SVGIG (reference sequence). The CDR3 sequence is 14 residues long. Trimming pared 4 bases from V and 1 base from J, leaving 11 bases between. The CDR3 spells CAWTGGMSNQPQHF. CDR3 coding DNA: TGTGCCTGGACTGGGGGAATGAGCAATCAGCCCCAGCATTTT.

This clonotype is a singleton in its sample. Possible read error: a much larger clone is one base away. J is TRBJ1-5 and V is TRBV20-1; no firm D call. Trimming shortened V by 7 bases and J by 3 bases, and 16 bases separated the two germline ends. CDR3 length: 14 amino acids. CDR1 and CDR2 from the germline V gene are DFQATT and SNEGSKA (reference sequence). This CDR3 reads CSVSRAEANQPQHF. In nucleotides, the CDR3 is TGCAGTGTTAGTAGGGCGGAGGCCAATCAGCCCCAGCATTTT.

This clonotype was recorded many times. J is TRBJ2-3 and V is TRBV6-1; D perhaps matches TRBD2 (7 bases). Germline CDR1 reads MNHNS; CDR2 reads SASEGT. The V gene lost 5 bases and the J gene lost 4 bases, with 16 bases spanning the gap. The CDR3 loop spans 15 amino acids. The CDR3 region has the DNA TGTGCCAGCAGTTACGGGCGGGGGCGGGCAGATACGCAGTATTTT. Protein: CASSYGRGRADTQYF.